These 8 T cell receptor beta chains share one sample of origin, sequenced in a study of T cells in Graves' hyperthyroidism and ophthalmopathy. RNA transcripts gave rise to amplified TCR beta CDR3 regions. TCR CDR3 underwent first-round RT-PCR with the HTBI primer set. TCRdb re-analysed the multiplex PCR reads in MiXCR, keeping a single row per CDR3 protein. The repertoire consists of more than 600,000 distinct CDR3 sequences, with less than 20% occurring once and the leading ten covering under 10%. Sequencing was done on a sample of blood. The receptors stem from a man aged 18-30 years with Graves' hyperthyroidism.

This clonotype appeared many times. Written as DNA, the CDR3 is TGTGCCAGCAGCTTAATCGCGGCGAAAGCCTACGAGCAGTACTTC. It codes for CASSLIAAKAYEQYF. The chain carries TRBV7-2 and TRBJ2-7, with D uncertain. Trimming cost V 2 bases and J 2 bases, with 13 bases left between them. The CDR3 sequence is 15 residues long. CDR1 is SGHTA and CDR2 is FQGNSA in the germline V gene.

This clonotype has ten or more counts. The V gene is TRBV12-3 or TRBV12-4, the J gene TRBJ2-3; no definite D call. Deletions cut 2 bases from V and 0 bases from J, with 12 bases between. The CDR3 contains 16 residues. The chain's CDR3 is CASSLSLASSTDTQYF. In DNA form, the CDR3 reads TGTGCCAGCAGTTTAAGTCTCGCTTCTAGCACAGATACGCAGTATTTT.

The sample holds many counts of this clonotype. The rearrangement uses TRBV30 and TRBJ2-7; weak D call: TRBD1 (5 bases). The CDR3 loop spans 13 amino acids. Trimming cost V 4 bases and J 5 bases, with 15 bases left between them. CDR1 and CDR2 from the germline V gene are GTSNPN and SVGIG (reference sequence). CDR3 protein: CAWKEDSDHEQYF. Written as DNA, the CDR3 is TGTGCCTGGAAAGAAGACAGCGACCACGAGCAGTACTTC.

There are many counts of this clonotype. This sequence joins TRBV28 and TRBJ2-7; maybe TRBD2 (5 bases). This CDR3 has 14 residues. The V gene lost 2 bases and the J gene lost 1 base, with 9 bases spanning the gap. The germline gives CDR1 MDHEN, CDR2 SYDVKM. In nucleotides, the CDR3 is TGTGCCAGCAGTTTACGTCCGGGATCCTACGAGCAGTACTTC. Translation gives CASSLRPGSYEQYF.

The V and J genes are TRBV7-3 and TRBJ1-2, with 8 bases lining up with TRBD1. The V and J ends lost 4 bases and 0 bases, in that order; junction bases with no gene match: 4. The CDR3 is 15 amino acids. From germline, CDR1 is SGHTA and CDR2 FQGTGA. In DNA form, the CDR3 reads TGTGCCAGCAGCTCGGGACAGGTCCCTAACTATGGCTACACCTTC. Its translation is CASSSGQVPNYGYTF.

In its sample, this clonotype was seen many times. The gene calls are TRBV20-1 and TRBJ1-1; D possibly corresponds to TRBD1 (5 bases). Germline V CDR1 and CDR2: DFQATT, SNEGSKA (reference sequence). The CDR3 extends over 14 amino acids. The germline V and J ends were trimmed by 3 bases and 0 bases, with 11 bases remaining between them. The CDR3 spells CSASGRGLNTEAFF. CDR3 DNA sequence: TGCAGTGCTAGCGGAAGGGGATTGAACACTGAAGCTTTCTTT.

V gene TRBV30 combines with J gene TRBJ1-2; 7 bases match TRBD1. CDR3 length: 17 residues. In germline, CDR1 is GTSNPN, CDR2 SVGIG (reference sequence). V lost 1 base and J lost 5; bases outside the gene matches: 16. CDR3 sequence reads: CAWSEGGTAGLRYGYTF. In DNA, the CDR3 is TGTGCCTGGAGTGAAGGGGGGACAGCCGGGTTAAGATATGGCTACACCTTC. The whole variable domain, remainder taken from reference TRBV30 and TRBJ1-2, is SQTIHQWPATLVQPVGSPLSLECTVEGTSNPNLYWYRQAAGRGLQLLFYSVGIGQISSEVPQNLSASRPQDRQFILSSKKLLLSDSGFYLCAWSEGGTAGLRYGYTFGSGTRLTVV.

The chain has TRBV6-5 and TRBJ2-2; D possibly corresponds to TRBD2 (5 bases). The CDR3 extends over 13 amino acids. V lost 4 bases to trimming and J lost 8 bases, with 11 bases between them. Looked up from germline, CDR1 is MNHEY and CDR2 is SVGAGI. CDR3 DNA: TGTGCCAGCAGTTTACCCACTAGAGGGGAGCTGTTTTTT. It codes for CASSLPTRGELFF.